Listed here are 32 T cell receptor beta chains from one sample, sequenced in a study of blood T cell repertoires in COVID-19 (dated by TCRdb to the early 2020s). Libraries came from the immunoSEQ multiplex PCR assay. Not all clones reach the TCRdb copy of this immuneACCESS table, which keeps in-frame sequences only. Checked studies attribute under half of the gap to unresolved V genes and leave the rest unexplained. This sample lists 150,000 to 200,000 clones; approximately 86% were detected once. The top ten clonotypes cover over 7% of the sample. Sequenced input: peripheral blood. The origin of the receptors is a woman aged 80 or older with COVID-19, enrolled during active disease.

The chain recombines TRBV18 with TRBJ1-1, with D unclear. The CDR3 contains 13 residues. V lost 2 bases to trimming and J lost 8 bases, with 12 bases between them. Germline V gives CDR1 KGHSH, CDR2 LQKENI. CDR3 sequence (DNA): TGTGCCAGCTCACCAGGTTTTGAGACAGAAGCTTTCTTT. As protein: CASSPGFETEAFF.

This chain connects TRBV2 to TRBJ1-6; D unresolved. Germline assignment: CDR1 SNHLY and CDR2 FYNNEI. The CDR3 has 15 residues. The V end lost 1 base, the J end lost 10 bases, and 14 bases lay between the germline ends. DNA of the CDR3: TGTGCCAGCAGTGAAGGACAACGCTCGGGATCACCCCTCCACTTT. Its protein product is CASSEGQRSGSPLHF.

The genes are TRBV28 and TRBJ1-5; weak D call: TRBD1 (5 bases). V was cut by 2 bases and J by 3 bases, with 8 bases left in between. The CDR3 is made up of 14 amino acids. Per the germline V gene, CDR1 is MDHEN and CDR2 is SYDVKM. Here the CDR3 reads CASSLGGNNQPQHF. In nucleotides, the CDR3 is TGTGCCAGCAGTTTAGGGGGGAACAATCAGCCCCAGCATTTT.

The CDR3 loop reads CASTGETQYF. CDR3 in DNA: TGTGCCAGCACCGGAGAGACCCAGTACTTC. This chain links TRBV3-1 (or the pseudogene TRBV3-2) with TRBJ2-5; no definite D call. Trimming pared 7 bases from V and 4 bases from J, leaving 4 bases between. This CDR3 contains 10 residues. From germline, CDR1 is LGHDT and CDR2 YNNKEL (reference sequence).

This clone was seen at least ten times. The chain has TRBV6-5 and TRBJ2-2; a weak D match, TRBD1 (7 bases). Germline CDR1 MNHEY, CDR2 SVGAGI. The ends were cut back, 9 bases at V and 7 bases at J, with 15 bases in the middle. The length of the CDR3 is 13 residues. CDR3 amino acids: CASQTGEVGELFF. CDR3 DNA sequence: TGTGCCAGTCAAACAGGGGAGGTCGGGGAGCTGTTTTTT.

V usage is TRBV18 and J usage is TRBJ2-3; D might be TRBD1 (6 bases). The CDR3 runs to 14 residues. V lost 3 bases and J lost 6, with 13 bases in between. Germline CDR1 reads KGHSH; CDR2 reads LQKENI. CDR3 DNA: TGTGCCAGCTCACCGAGACAGAGGGGGGATACGCAGTATTTT. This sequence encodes CASSPRQRGDTQYF.

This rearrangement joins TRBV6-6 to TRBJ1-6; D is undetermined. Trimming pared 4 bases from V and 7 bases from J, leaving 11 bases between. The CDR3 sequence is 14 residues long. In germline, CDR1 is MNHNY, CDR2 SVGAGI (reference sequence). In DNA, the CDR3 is TGTGCCAGCAGTTCCGGAGATAGGAATTCACCCCTCCACTTT. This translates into CASSSGDRNSPLHF.

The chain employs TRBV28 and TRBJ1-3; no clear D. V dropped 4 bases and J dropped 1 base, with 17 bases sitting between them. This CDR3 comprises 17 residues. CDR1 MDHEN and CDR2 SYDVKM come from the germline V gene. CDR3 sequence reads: CASSWGGGSVSGNTIYF. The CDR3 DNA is TGTGCCAGCAGTTGGGGTGGAGGGTCGGTGTCTGGAAACACCATATATTTT.

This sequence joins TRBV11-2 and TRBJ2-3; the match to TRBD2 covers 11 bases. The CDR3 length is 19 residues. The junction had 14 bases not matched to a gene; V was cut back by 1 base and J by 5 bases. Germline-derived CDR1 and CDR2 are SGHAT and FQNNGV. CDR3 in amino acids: CASSLVPGLAATSRDTQYF. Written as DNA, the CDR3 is TGTGCCAGCAGCTTAGTACCGGGACTAGCGGCTACCTCGAGAGATACGCAGTATTTT.

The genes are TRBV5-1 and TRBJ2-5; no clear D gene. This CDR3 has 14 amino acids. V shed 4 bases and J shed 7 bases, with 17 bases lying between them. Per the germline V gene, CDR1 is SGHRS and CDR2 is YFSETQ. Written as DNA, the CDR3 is TGCGCCAGCAGCGAGCAGGAATCCCCGCCGACCCAGTACTTC. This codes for CASSEQESPPTQYF. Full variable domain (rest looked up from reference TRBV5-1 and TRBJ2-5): KAGVTQTPRYLIKTRGQQVTLSCSPISGHRSVSWYQQTPGQGLQFLFEYFSETQRNKGNFPGRFSGRQFSNSRSEMNVSTLELGDSALYLCASSEQESPPTQYFGPGTRLLVL.

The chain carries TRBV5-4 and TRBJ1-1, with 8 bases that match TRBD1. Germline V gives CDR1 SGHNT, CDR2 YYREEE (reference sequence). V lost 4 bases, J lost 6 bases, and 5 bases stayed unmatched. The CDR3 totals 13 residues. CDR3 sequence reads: CASSLTGGSEAFF. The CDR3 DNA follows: TGTGCCAGCAGCCTAACAGGGGGGTCTGAAGCTTTCTTT.

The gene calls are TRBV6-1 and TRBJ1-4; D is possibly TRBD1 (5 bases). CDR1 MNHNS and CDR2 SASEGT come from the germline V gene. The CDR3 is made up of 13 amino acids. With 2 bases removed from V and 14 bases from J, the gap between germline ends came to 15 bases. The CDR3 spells CASSETQGFSLFF. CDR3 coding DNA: TGTGCCAGCAGTGAAACGCAGGGTTTTAGTCTGTTTTTT.

The CDR3 bases are TGTGCCAGCAGCAAAGCGTTACACTCCCACCAGGGTTGGGGTTACAATGAGCAGTTCTTC. Its protein product is CASSKALHSHQGWGYNEQFF. The chain carries TRBV21-1 and TRBJ2-1; the table assigns TRBD1, which was not confirmed against the DNA. TRBV21-1 is a listed pseudogene. This CDR3 contains 20 residues.

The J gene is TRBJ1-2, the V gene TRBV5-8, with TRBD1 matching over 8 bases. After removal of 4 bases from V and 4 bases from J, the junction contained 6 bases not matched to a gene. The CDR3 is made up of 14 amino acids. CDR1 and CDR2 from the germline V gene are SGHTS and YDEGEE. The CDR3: CASSLGQGLYGYTF. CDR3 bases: TGTGCCAGCAGCCTCGGACAGGGTCTCTATGGCTACACCTTC.

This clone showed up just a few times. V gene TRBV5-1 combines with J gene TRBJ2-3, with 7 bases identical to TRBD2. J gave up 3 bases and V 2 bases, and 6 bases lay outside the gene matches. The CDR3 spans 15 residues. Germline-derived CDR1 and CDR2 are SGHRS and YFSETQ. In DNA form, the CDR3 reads TGCGCCAGCAGCTTCGGCGGGAGCGGGACAGATACGCAGTATTTT. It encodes CASSFGGSGTDTQYF.

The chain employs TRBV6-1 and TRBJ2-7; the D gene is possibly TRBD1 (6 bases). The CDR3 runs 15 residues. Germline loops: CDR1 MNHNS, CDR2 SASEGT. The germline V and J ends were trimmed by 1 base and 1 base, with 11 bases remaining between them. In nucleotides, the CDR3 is TGTGCCAGCAGTGAAGGGGGGCAACCGTCCTACGAGCAGTACTTC. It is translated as CASSEGGQPSYEQYF.

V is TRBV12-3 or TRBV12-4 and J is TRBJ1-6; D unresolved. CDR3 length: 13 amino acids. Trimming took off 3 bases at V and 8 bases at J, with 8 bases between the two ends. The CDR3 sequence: CASSFREDSPLHF. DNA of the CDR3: TGTGCCAGCAGTTTTCGCGAGGATTCACCCCTCCACTTT.

The chain's CDR3 is CASSKTGDGTLHF. The CDR3 nucleotides are TGTGCCAGTAGTAAAACAGGGGATGGAACCCTCCACTTT. The V gene is TRBV19, the J gene TRBJ1-6; 7 bases are a match to TRBD1. Germline V gene lookup returns CDR1 LNHDA and CDR2 SQIVND (reference sequence). V gave up 4 bases and J gave up 14 bases; unmatched junction bases: 8. The CDR3 runs 13 residues.

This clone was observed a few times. The CDR3 loop is CASSSPGGAGASGNTIYF. For the CDR3, the DNA is TGCGCCAGCAGCTCACCCGGGGGTGCAGGAGCCTCTGGAAACACCATATATTTT. This chain links TRBV5-1 with TRBJ1-3, with D tentatively TRBD1 (5 bases). The CDR3 covers 18 residues. Deletions cut 3 bases from V and 0 bases from J, with 19 bases between. Germline V gene sequence: CDR1 SGHRS, CDR2 YFSETQ.

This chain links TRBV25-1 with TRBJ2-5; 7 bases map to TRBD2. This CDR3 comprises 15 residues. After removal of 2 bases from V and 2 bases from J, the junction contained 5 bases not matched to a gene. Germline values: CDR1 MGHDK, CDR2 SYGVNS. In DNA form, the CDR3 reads TGTGCCAGCAGTGAAGCCCTCGGGAGGCAAGAGACCCAGTACTTC. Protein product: CASSEALGRQETQYF.

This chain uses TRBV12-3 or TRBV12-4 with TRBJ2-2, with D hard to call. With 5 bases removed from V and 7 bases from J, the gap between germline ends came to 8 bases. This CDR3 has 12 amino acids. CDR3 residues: CASSPPVGELFF. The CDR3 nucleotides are TGTGCCAGCAGTCCCCCCGTCGGGGAGCTGTTTTTT.

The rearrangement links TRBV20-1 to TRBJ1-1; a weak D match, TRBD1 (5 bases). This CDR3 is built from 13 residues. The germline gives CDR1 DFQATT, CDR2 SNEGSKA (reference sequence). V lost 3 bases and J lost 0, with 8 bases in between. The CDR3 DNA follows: TGCAGTGCTAGTAGGGGCATGAACACTGAAGCTTTCTTT. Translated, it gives CSASRGMNTEAFF.

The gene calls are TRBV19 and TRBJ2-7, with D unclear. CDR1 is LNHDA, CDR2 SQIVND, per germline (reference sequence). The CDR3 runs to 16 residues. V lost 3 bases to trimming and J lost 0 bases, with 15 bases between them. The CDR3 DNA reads TGTGCCAGTAGTATTGATTCGGCGGCGAGCTCCTACGAGCAGTACTTC. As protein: CASSIDSAASSYEQYF.

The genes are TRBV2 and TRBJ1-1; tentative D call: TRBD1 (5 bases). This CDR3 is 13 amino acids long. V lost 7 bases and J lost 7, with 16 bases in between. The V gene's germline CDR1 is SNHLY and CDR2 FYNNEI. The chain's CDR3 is CASKAGRSGEAFF. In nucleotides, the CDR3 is TGTGCCAGCAAAGCAGGGCGATCCGGTGAAGCTTTCTTT.

CDR3 sequence: CASSGRVKEKLFF. The CDR3 DNA follows: TGTGCCAGCTCGGGCAGGGTAAAGGAAAAACTGTTTTTT. The chain joins TRBV28 to TRBJ1-4, with D maybe TRBD1 (5 bases). Trimming stripped 8 bases from V and 8 bases from J, with 15 bases between. The CDR3 runs to 13 residues. CDR1 is MDHEN and CDR2 is SYDVKM in the germline V gene.

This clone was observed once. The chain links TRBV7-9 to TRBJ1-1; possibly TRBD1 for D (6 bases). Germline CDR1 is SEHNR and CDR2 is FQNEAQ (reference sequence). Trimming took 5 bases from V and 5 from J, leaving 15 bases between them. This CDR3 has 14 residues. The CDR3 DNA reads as TGTGCCAGCAGCCCTAGACCCCAGGGGACTGAAGCTTTCTTT. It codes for CASSPRPQGTEAFF.

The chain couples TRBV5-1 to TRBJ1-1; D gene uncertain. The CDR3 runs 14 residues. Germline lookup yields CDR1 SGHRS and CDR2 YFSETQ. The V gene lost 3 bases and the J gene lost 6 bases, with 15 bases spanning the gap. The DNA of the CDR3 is TGCGCCAGCAGCTCCTCCGGGAACCTAGCTGAAGCTTTCTTT. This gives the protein CASSSSGNLAEAFF.

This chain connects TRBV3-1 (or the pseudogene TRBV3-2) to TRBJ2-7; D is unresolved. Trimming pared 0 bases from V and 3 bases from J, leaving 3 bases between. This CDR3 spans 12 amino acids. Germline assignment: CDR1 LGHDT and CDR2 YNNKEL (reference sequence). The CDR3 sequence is CASSQDFYEQYF. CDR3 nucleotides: TGTGCCAGCAGCCAAGACTTCTACGAGCAGTACTTC.

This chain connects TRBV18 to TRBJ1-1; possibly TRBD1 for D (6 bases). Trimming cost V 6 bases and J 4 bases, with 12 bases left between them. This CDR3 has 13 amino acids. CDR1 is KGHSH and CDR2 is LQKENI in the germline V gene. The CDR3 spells CASSQQGSTEAFF. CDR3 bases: TGTGCCAGCTCCCAACAGGGTTCCACTGAAGCTTTCTTT.

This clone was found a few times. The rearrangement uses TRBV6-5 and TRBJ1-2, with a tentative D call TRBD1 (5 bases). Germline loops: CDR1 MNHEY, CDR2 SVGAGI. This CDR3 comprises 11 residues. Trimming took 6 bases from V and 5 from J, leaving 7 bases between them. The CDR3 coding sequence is TGTGCCAGCAGGACAGCTTATGGCTACACCTTC. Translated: CASRTAYGYTF.

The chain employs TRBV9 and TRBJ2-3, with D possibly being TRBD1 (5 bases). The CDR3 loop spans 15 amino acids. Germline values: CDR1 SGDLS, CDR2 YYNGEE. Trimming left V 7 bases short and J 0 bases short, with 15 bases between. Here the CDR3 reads CASALGVASTDTQYF. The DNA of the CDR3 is TGTGCCAGCGCCCTAGGGGTGGCTAGCACAGATACGCAGTATTTT.

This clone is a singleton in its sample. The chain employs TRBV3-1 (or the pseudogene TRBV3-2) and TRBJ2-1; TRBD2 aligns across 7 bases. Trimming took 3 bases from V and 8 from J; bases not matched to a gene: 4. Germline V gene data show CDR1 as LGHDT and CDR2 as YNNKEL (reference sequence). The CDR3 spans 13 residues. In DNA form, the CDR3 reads TGTGCCAGCAGCCATGGGGCGGGGGATGAGCAGTTCTTC. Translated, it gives CASSHGAGDEQFF.